The next 9 T cell receptor beta chains were all read from a single sample in a study of control samples from healthy donors and cancer patients (dated by TCRdb to the early 2020s). The library was built by means of the immunoSEQ multiplex PCR assay. Imported from immuneACCESS, the table was reduced by TCRdb to in-frame sequences with V and J called. These copies leave out some clones; in studies compared against another copy, an unresolved V gene accounts for under half, and the cause of the remainder is not known. This sample comprises some 74,000 clones, 70% to 90% of them detected only once. The ten largest clones capture around 5.7% of the sample. The sample taken for sequencing was blood. Receptor source: a woman between 45 and 65 years old in good health.

This chain joins TRBV5-1 and TRBJ2-5; TRBD2 is a possible D gene (6 bases). V dropped 8 bases and J dropped 1 base, with 9 bases sitting between them. The CDR3 has 12 amino acids. Germline V gene lookup returns CDR1 SGHRS and CDR2 YFSETQ. CDR3 sequence (DNA): TGCGCCAGTCGGAGGGTCCAAGAGACCCAGTACTTC. It codes for CASRRVQETQYF. The whole variable domain, filled in from reference TRBV5-1 and TRBJ2-5, reads KAGVTQTPRYLIKTRGQQVTLSCSPISGHRSVSWYQQTPGQGLQFLFEYFSETQRNKGNFPGRFSGRQFSNSRSEMNVSTLELGDSALYLCASRRVQETQYFGPGTRLLVL.

The gene calls are TRBV6-1 and TRBJ1-1; D possibly corresponds to TRBD1 (5 bases). Germline-derived CDR1 and CDR2 are MNHNS and SASEGT. Trimming removed 0 bases at V and 2 bases at J, with 10 bases between. There are 15 residues in the CDR3. CDR3 sequence reads: CASSEASGANTEAFF. CDR3 nucleotides: TGTGCCAGCAGTGAAGCGAGTGGGGCCAACACTGAAGCTTTCTTT.

This clone appeared a single time. This chain joins TRBV3-1 (or the pseudogene TRBV3-2) and TRBJ2-6; possibly TRBD1 or TRBD2 for D (6 bases each). Germline CDR1 is LGHDT and CDR2 is YNNKEL (reference sequence). Trimming removed 4 bases at V and 4 bases at J, with 23 bases between. This CDR3 has 19 amino acids. The CDR3 DNA is TGTGCCAGCAGCCTAGGAGGGGGTGTCGACTTGGCCGGGGCCAACGTCCTGACTTTC. Translating gives CASSLGGGVDLAGANVLTF.

The gene calls are TRBV3-1 (or the pseudogene TRBV3-2) and TRBJ2-2; the match to TRBD2 covers 8 bases. Trimming at V came to 8 bases and at J to 6 bases, leaving 8 bases not matched to a gene. The CDR3 is made up of 14 amino acids. Germline V gene sequence: CDR1 LGHDT, CDR2 YNNKEL (reference sequence). The CDR3 bases are TGTGCCAGCCAACCCGGGGGGGGGTCCGGGGAGCTGTTTTTT. As protein: CASQPGGGSGELFF.

The rearrangement uses TRBV7-9 and TRBJ2-2; no definite D call. The CDR3 is 13 residues long. V dropped 9 bases and J dropped 0 bases, with 8 bases sitting between them. Germline-derived CDR1 and CDR2 are SEHNR and FQNEAQ (reference sequence). CDR3 residues: CARSRANTGELFF. CDR3 nucleotide sequence: TGTGCCAGGAGCAGAGCGAACACCGGGGAGCTGTTTTTT.

J is TRBJ1-4 and V is TRBV14; no reliable D call. The germline CDR1 and CDR2 sequences are SGHDN and FVKESK. There are 15 residues in the CDR3. The V end lost 4 bases, the J end lost 1 base, and 10 bases lay between the germline ends. The CDR3 loop reads CASSPLVGTNEKLFF. Written as DNA, the CDR3 is TGTGCCAGCAGCCCCCTGGTGGGAACTAATGAAAAACTGTTTTTT.

J is TRBJ1-3 and V is TRBV5-1; maybe TRBD1 (5 bases). V was shortened by 5 bases and J by 2 bases, with 14 bases between the two germline ends. Germline loops: CDR1 SGHRS, CDR2 YFSETQ. The CDR3 covers 15 residues. The CDR3 loop is CASSPAGPPGNTIYF. CDR3 bases: TGCGCCAGCAGTCCCGCAGGGCCCCCTGGAAACACCATATATTTT.

This chain links TRBV5-8 with TRBJ1-6; D is unclear. The V gene's germline CDR1 is SGHTS and CDR2 YDEGEE. The CDR3 loop spans 16 amino acids. Trimming took 2 bases from V and 1 from J, leaving 10 bases between them. The CDR3 nucleotides read TGTGCCAGCAGCTTTTCTTCCGGATCCTATAATTCACCCCTCCACTTT. Its translation: CASSFSSGSYNSPLHF.

The V call is TRBV30, the J call TRBJ1-6; D remains unclear. CDR1 and CDR2 (germline): GTSNPN, SVGIG (reference sequence). The CDR3 runs 14 residues. Trimming took 0 bases from V and 6 from J, leaving 9 bases between them. CDR3 amino acids: CAWSVVRRNSPLHF. DNA of the CDR3: TGTGCCTGGAGTGTGGTCCGACGTAATTCACCCCTCCACTTT.